This entry lists 4 T cell receptor beta chains sequenced from one sample in a study of blood T cell repertoires in COVID-19. Some clones are missing from TCRdb's copy, which holds only in-frame ones; the method was immunoSEQ multiplex PCR. The table lists 250,000 or so clones, 85% to 90% of them singletons. Sequences were obtained from peripheral blood. The receptor source for this set is a woman in her sixties with COVID-19, enrolled during active disease.

This sequence joins TRBV5-5 and TRBJ1-1; D remains unclear. With 1 base removed from V and 6 bases from J, the gap between germline ends came to 10 bases. The germline V gene has CDR1 SGHKS and CDR2 YYEKEE (reference sequence). The CDR3 has 13 residues. CDR3 sequence: CASSLRGRAEAFF. DNA of the CDR3: TGTGCCAGCAGCTTGCGGGGAAGAGCTGAAGCTTTCTTT.

The genes are TRBV6-4 and TRBJ2-7, with 10 bases lining up with TRBD1. Germline CDR1 and CDR2: MRHNA and SNTAGT. V lost 5 bases and J lost 2; bases outside the gene matches: 6. The length of the CDR3 is 15 residues. The CDR3 reads CASSLAGTGAYEQYF. DNA of the CDR3: TGTGCCAGCAGTCTGGCCGGGACAGGGGCCTACGAGCAGTACTTC.

In DNA form, the CDR3 reads TGCGCCAGCAGCTTGGTAGACAGGGGAGAGACCCAGTACTTC. It is translated as CASSLVDRGETQYF. V gene TRBV5-1 combines with J gene TRBJ2-5; 8 nucleotides line up with TRBD1. With V trimmed by 0 bases and J by 4 bases, 2 bases remained unmatched. Germline V lookup: CDR1 SGHRS, CDR2 YFSETQ. This CDR3 has 14 amino acids.

The V call is TRBV18, the J call TRBJ2-1; TRBD2 might be the D (6 bases). The CDR3 sequence is 14 residues long. The V end was cut by 6 bases, the J end by 6 bases, with 15 bases between. The V gene's germline CDR1 is KGHSH and CDR2 LQKENI. This chain's CDR3 is CASSSTTSFNEQFF. In DNA, the CDR3 is TGTGCCAGCTCCTCCACGACTAGTTTCAATGAGCAGTTCTTC.